These 26 T cell receptor beta chains were all obtained from the same sample, sequenced in a study of T cells in localized non-small cell lung cancer. Sequencing was performed with immunoSEQ multiplex PCR; in TCRdb, only in-frame clones are kept and a portion is missing. In the table there are 70,000 or so clones, roughly 80% of which are singletons. Sequenced here: peripheral blood, sampled before any cancer treatment. The receptors originated from a female donor aged 60 or older with stage I lung adenocarcinoma.

The chain combines TRBV29-1 with TRBJ2-7; D is possibly TRBD2 (5 bases). V lost 6 bases and J lost 4, with 7 bases in between. CDR1 SQVTM and CDR2 ANQGSEA come from the germline V gene. This CDR3 is built from 10 residues. The CDR3 coding sequence is TGCAGCGTGAGGGAATACGAGCAGTACTTC. This translates into CSVREYEQYF.

The rearrangement links TRBV19 to TRBJ1-3; D perhaps matches TRBD1 (5 bases). V was trimmed by 9 bases and J by 0 bases, leaving 30 bases between them. Germline values: CDR1 LNHDA, CDR2 SQIVND (reference sequence). The CDR3 totals 20 residues. The CDR3 reads CASLPPHGLIDRNSGNTIYF. CDR3 bases: TGTGCCAGCCTACCTCCCCACGGGCTTATCGACAGAAACTCTGGAAACACCATATATTTT.

The chain uses TRBV7-2 and TRBJ2-2; 8 nucleotides line up with TRBD1. V trimming: 6 bases; J trimming: 4 bases; junction bases outside the gene matches: 7. This CDR3 spans 15 amino acids. The germline gives CDR1 SGHTA, CDR2 FQGNSA. The CDR3 sequence is CASRTGQGFTGELFF. In nucleotides, the CDR3 is TGTGCCAGCAGGACCGGACAGGGTTTCACCGGGGAGCTGTTTTTT.

The V call is TRBV5-5, the J call TRBJ1-1; D is uncertain. This CDR3 region has 16 residues. V shed 4 bases and J shed 0 bases, with 16 bases lying between them. Germline-derived CDR1 and CDR2 are SGHKS and YYEKEE (reference sequence). DNA of the CDR3: TGTGCCAGCAGCCGATTTGCGGGATTCATGAACACTGAAGCTTTCTTT. It is translated as CASSRFAGFMNTEAFF.

The V call is TRBV4-3, the J call TRBJ2-3, with a weak D call TRBD2 (6 bases). Germline assignment: CDR1 LGHNA and CDR2 YSLEER. This CDR3 has 15 amino acids. V lost 4 bases to trimming and J lost 5 bases, with 16 bases between them. CDR3 DNA sequence: TGCGCCAGCAGCCTGATAGCTAGCGAGATAGATACGCAGTATTTT. Protein: CASSLIASEIDTQYF.

About this clone: Additional DNA sequences in this sample encode the identical CDR3. V is TRBV28 and J is TRBJ2-3; no reliable D call. This CDR3 is built from 12 residues. V lost 6 bases, J lost 0 bases, and 4 bases lay in between. Germline V gene sequence: CDR1 MDHEN, CDR2 SYDVKM. In DNA form, the CDR3 reads TGTGCCAGCAGCCTTAGCACAGATACGCAGTATTTT. It codes for CASSLSTDTQYF.

The genes are TRBV2 and TRBJ1-1; TRBD1 matches at 9 bases. This CDR3 has 16 amino acids. Germline CDR1 and CDR2: SNHLY and FYNNEI. J lost 1 base, V lost 2 bases, and 5 bases had no gene match. The CDR3 region is CASSESPGQGNTEAFF. The DNA for the CDR3 is TGTGCCAGCAGTGAATCGCCGGGACAGGGGAACACTGAAGCTTTCTTT.

V and J are TRBV5-1 and TRBJ2-1; 9 bases fit TRBD1. Germline lookup yields CDR1 SGHRS and CDR2 YFSETQ. Trimming cost V 4 bases and J 7 bases; bases outside gene matches: 3. The CDR3 spans 13 residues. CDR3 sequence: CASSRQGVNEQFF. The DNA for the CDR3 is TGCGCCAGCAGCCGACAGGGGGTGAATGAGCAGTTCTTC.

With regard to this clone: The identical CDR3 is also encoded by other nucleotide sequences in the sample. This rearrangement joins TRBV7-9 to TRBJ2-1, with D perhaps given as TRBD1 or TRBD2 (5 bases each). Trimming pared 1 base from V and 9 bases from J, leaving 7 bases between. Germline V CDR1 and CDR2: SEHNR, FQNEAQ (reference sequence). The CDR3 covers 12 residues. CDR3 in DNA: TGTGCCAGCAGCTTAGGGGGGAGTGAGCAGTTCTTC. As protein: CASSLGGSEQFF. The entire variable domain, with the rest obtained from reference TRBV7-9 and TRBJ2-1, is as follows: DTGVSQNPRHKITKRGQNVTFRCDPISEHNRLYWYRQTLGQGPEFLTYFQNEAQLEKSRLLSDRFSAERPKGSFSTLEIQRTEQGDSAMYLCASSLGGSEQFFGPGTRLTVL.

This rearrangement joins TRBV5-8 to TRBJ2-6; 8 positions match TRBD1. The ends lost 4 bases at V and 3 bases at J; junction bases unmatched: 9. This CDR3 spans 17 amino acids. Per the germline V gene, CDR1 is SGHTS and CDR2 is YDEGEE. CDR3 bases: TGTGCCAGCAGCCCCGGACAGGGTCAGGGTGGGGCCAACGTCCTGACTTTC. Translated: CASSPGQGQGGANVLTF.

Concerning this clone: Sequence at one end of the junction differs from germline and may be a read error. The chain is built from TRBV7-7 and TRBJ1-3; 10 bases agree with TRBD1. This CDR3 spans 14 amino acids. In germline, CDR1 is SSHAT, CDR2 FNYEAQ (reference sequence). The CDR3: CASSAGTGADTIYF. DNA of the CDR3: TGTGCTAGCAGCGCCGGGACAGGGGCGGACACCATATATTTT.

The rearrangement links TRBV5-1 to TRBJ2-7, with D possibly called TRBD1 or TRBD2 (5 bases each). Germline V CDR1 and CDR2: SGHRS, YFSETQ. The length of the CDR3 is 15 residues. The ends were cut back, 3 bases at V and 0 bases at J, with 13 bases in the middle. The CDR3 here is CASSSLAGSSYEQYF. The CDR3 DNA reads as TGCGCCAGCAGCTCCCTGGCAGGGAGCTCCTACGAGCAGTACTTC.

The V gene is TRBV6-6, the J gene TRBJ1-2; a weak D match, TRBD1 (5 bases). Germline V lookup: CDR1 MNHNY, CDR2 SVGAGI (reference sequence). V lost 6 bases and J 1 base, leaving 15 bases between the germline ends. CDR3 size: 15 residues. In DNA, the CDR3 is TGTGCCAGCAGGCGGGGGGGGGATGATAACTATGGCTACACCTTC. It specifies CASRRGGDDNYGYTF.

The chain employs TRBV27 and TRBJ2-3; D is ambiguous. Trimming took 4 bases from V and 3 from J, leaving 11 bases between them. Germline lookup yields CDR1 MNHEY and CDR2 SMNVEV (reference sequence). This CDR3 has 14 residues. The CDR3 region has the DNA TGTGCCAGCAGTTCCCCGGGTTCAACAGATACGCAGTATTTT. Encoded protein: CASSSPGSTDTQYF.

This chain connects TRBV2 to TRBJ2-1, with TRBD2 identical over 10 bases. The ends lost 4 bases at V and 6 bases at J; junction bases unmatched: 6. CDR3 length: 15 amino acids. Germline CDR1 reads SNHLY; CDR2 reads FYNNEI. The CDR3 reads CASSVGLAGVNEQFF. In nucleotides, the CDR3 is TGTGCCAGCAGTGTAGGGCTAGCGGGAGTCAATGAGCAGTTCTTC.

The chain recombines TRBV19 with TRBJ2-1; a weak D match, TRBD2 (6 bases). This CDR3 contains 14 residues. Germline-derived CDR1 and CDR2 are LNHDA and SQIVND (reference sequence). The ends were cut back, 9 bases at V and 4 bases at J, with 16 bases in the middle. The CDR3 sequence is CASKGLGSYNEQFF. The CDR3 nucleotides read TGTGCCAGCAAGGGACTCGGGTCTTACAATGAGCAGTTCTTC.

This rearrangement joins TRBV7-3 to TRBJ2-3; 7 positions match TRBD1. The CDR3 has 14 residues. Germline-derived CDR1 and CDR2 are SGHTA and FQGTGA. The ends lost 6 bases at V and 2 bases at J; junction bases unmatched: 5. CDR3 nucleotide sequence: TGTGCCAGCAGTCAAACAGGGGCCACAGATACGCAGTATTTT. Amino acids: CASSQTGATDTQYF.

The CDR3 loop reads CASSLYEQYF. DNA of the CDR3: TGTGCCAGCAGTCTTTACGAGCAGTACTTC. The chain recombines TRBV5-8 with TRBJ2-7; D gene uncertain. The length of the CDR3 is 10 residues. The V gene's germline CDR1 is SGHTS and CDR2 YDEGEE. The ends were cut back, 5 bases at V and 4 bases at J, with 4 bases in the middle.

V is TRBV15 and J is TRBJ2-4; D is possibly TRBD1 or TRBD2 (5 bases each). CDR3 length equals 17 residues. The V end was cut by 0 bases, the J end by 0 bases, with 12 bases between. Germline CDR1 and CDR2: LNHNV and YYDKDF (reference sequence). This CDR3 is CATSREAGTIAKNIQYF. DNA for the CDR3: TGTGCCACCAGCAGAGAGGCAGGGACGATAGCCAAAAACATTCAGTACTTC.

Comments on this clone: Germline and junction disagree at one end, which may indicate a read error. The chain joins TRBV15 to TRBJ1-4; 9 bases match TRBD1. Germline-derived CDR1 and CDR2 are LNHNV and YYDKDF (reference sequence). The CDR3 is made up of 15 amino acids. The CDR3 sequence is CATSKTGGTSEKLFF. The CDR3 bases are TGTGCCACCAGTAAGACAGGGGGGACTAGTGAAAAACTGTTTTTT.

This chain links TRBV7-8 with TRBJ2-7; D is ambiguous. The germline gives CDR1 SGHVS, CDR2 FQNEAQ. V lost 6 bases and J lost 3, with 9 bases in between. The CDR3 length is 12 residues. DNA of the CDR3: TGTGCCAGCAGTCGAACGGGCTACGAGCAGTACTTC. It is translated as CASSRTGYEQYF.

J is TRBJ1-2 and V is TRBV5-1; no firm D call. V lost 1 base and J 4 bases, leaving 11 bases between the germline ends. The CDR3 runs to 14 residues. The germline CDR1 and CDR2 sequences are SGHRS and YFSETQ. CDR3 amino acids: CASSLISGGYGYTF. Here the CDR3 DNA reads TGCGCCAGCAGCTTGATCTCCGGTGGCTATGGCTACACCTTC. Full variable domain (remainder filled in from reference TRBV5-1 and TRBJ1-2): KAGVTQTPRYLIKTRGQQVTLSCSPISGHRSVSWYQQTPGQGLQFLFEYFSETQRNKGNFPGRFSGRQFSNSRSEMNVSTLELGDSALYLCASSLISGGYGYTFGSGTRLTVV.

The V call is TRBV5-1, the J call TRBJ2-5; the match to TRBD2 covers 9 bases. Germline V gives CDR1 SGHRS, CDR2 YFSETQ. Unmatched junction bases numbered 11, after V lost 5 bases and J lost 3 bases. CDR3 length equals 16 residues. CDR3 amino acids: CASRTPVSGGKETQYF. The CDR3 coding sequence is TGCGCCAGCAGAACCCCCGTAAGCGGGGGGAAAGAGACCCAGTACTTC.

The chain combines TRBV29-1 with TRBJ2-5, with D hard to call. The CDR3 length is 12 residues. V was shortened by 7 bases and J by 5 bases, with 14 bases between the two germline ends. Looked up from germline, CDR1 is SQVTM and CDR2 is ANQGSEA. Here the CDR3 DNA reads TGCAGCGCCTTACTTTTAGGGGAGACCCAGTACTTC. Residues: CSALLLGETQYF.

The V gene is TRBV19, the J gene TRBJ1-2; D is uncertain. The germline V and J ends were trimmed by 4 bases and 0 bases, with 9 bases remaining between them. The CDR3 is 14 residues long. From germline, CDR1 is LNHDA and CDR2 SQIVND (reference sequence). Here the CDR3 DNA reads TGTGCCAGTAGTACGCGTAATACTAACTATGGCTACACCTTC. It is translated as CASSTRNTNYGYTF.

This clone has only one observation. V is TRBV10-3 and J is TRBJ1-2; no firm D call. The CDR3 covers 14 residues. Trimming took 5 bases from V and 3 from J, leaving 13 bases between them. Germline-derived CDR1 and CDR2 are ENHRY and SYGVKD. The CDR3 nucleotides are TGTGCCATCAGTTCCTCAAACGCGGACTATGGCTACACCTTC. This sequence encodes CAISSSNADYGYTF.